This is a list of T cell receptor beta chains from one sample in a study of technical replicates of blood from a handful of donors. The data were produced by immunoSEQ multiplex PCR, yet TCRdb's version contains in-frame clones alone and is incomplete. There are some 85,000 clones in the sample; over 90% occur only once, and 0.3% to 0.45% lies in the top ten. The source material was T cells isolated from PBMCs. The receptors come from a human donor in good health. CDR3s include the opening cysteine and the closing phenylalanine or tryptophan. The order of the fields is J gene, clone size, D gene, V gene, CDR3 DNA, CDR3 protein. D genes are given only for firm matches. Only some rows state a clone size, as once, few, many or a class for expanded clones.

j_call: TRBJ2-7; clone_size: .; d_call: .; v_call: TRBV4-3; cdr3_nt: TGCGCCAGCAGCCAAGCCCGGAGCTCCTACGAGCAGTACTTC; cdr3_aa: CASSQARSSYEQYF
j_call: TRBJ1-2; clone_size: .; d_call: .; v_call: TRBV27; cdr3_nt: TGTGCCAGCAGTTTAATTCCCCAGGGTGAGGATGGCTACACCTTC; cdr3_aa: CASSLIPQGEDGYTF
j_call: TRBJ1-1; clone_size: .; d_call: .; v_call: TRBV19; cdr3_nt: TGTGCCAGTAGTATAGAAGAGTGGACTGAAGCTTTCTTT; cdr3_aa: CASSIEEWTEAFF
j_call: TRBJ1-1; clone_size: .; d_call: .; v_call: TRBV27; cdr3_nt: TGTGCCAGCATGGTAGACAGGTCGAACACTGAAGCTTTCTTT; cdr3_aa: CASMVDRSNTEAFF
j_call: TRBJ1-4; clone_size: few; d_call: .; v_call: TRBV7-9; cdr3_nt: TGTGCCAGCAGCTTAGCGACAGGACTGTTTTTT; cdr3_aa: CASSLATGLFF
j_call: TRBJ2-7; clone_size: .; d_call: .; v_call: TRBV7-9; cdr3_nt: TGTGCCAGCAGCTTAGGGGCAGGGGTCGAGCAGTACTTC; cdr3_aa: CASSLGAGVEQYF
j_call: TRBJ1-4; clone_size: .; d_call: .; v_call: TRBV6-5; cdr3_nt: TGTGCCAGCAGTCCGGGTGAAAAACTGTTTTTT; cdr3_aa: CASSPGEKLFF
j_call: TRBJ1-1; clone_size: few; d_call: .; v_call: TRBV2; cdr3_nt: TGTGCCAGCAGTCCACAGGGAGACACTGAAGCTTTCTTT; cdr3_aa: CASSPQGDTEAFF
j_call: TRBJ2-2; clone_size: .; d_call: TRBD2; v_call: TRBV5-1; cdr3_nt: TGCGCCAGCAGAGAGACTAGCGGGAAGGTCGGGGAGCTGTTTTTT; cdr3_aa: CASRETSGKVGELFF
j_call: TRBJ1-1; clone_size: .; d_call: .; v_call: TRBV28; cdr3_nt: TGTGCCAGCAGTTCACCTCGACAGAAGAGGATGAACACTGAAGCTTTCTTT; cdr3_aa: CASSSPRQKRMNTEAFF
j_call: TRBJ1-5; clone_size: few; d_call: .; v_call: TRBV28; cdr3_nt: TGTGCCAGCAGTCCGGCAGGTATCAATCAGCCCCAGCATTTT; cdr3_aa: CASSPAGINQPQHF
j_call: TRBJ2-2; clone_size: .; d_call: .; v_call: TRBV9; cdr3_nt: TGTGCCAGCAGCGTAGGGACTCTTTATCCGAACACCGGGGAGCTGTTTTTT; cdr3_aa: CASSVGTLYPNTGELFF
j_call: TRBJ1-5; clone_size: .; d_call: TRBD1; v_call: TRBV5-1; cdr3_nt: TGCGCCAGCTGTGGACAGGGTCCTTGGTGCAATCAGCCCCAGCATTTT; cdr3_aa: CASCGQGPWCNQPQHF
j_call: TRBJ2-5; clone_size: .; d_call: TRBD1; v_call: TRBV9; cdr3_nt: TGTGCCAGCAGCACCCGGACAGGGCTCGAAGAGACCCAGTACTTC; cdr3_aa: CASSTRTGLEETQYF
j_call: TRBJ2-1; clone_size: .; d_call: TRBD2; v_call: TRBV25-1; cdr3_nt: TGTGCCAGCAGTGAATTCGTGATAGCGGGAAGCCATGAGCAGTTCTTC; cdr3_aa: CASSEFVIAGSHEQFF
j_call: TRBJ1-1; clone_size: .; d_call: .; v_call: TRBV7-2; cdr3_nt: TGTGCCAGCAGCTTAGTGGCCGGAGACCCGAAAGCTTTCTTT; cdr3_aa: CASSLVAGDPKAFF
j_call: TRBJ2-1; clone_size: once; d_call: TRBD2; v_call: TRBV5-8; cdr3_nt: TGTGCAAAGCGGGGAAGGGGAATAAATGAGCAGTTCTTC; cdr3_aa: CAKRGRGINEQFF
j_call: TRBJ2-5; clone_size: .; d_call: .; v_call: TRBV5-6; cdr3_nt: TGTGCCAGCACCCTTGACAGGCGGGAGACCCAGTACTTC; cdr3_aa: CASTLDRRETQYF
j_call: TRBJ2-3; clone_size: .; d_call: TRBD1; v_call: TRBV9; cdr3_nt: TGTGCCAGCAGCGAGAGAGGGGACAGGGTGATTTCCACAGATACGCAGTATTTT; cdr3_aa: CASSERGDRVISTDTQYF
j_call: TRBJ2-5; clone_size: .; d_call: .; v_call: TRBV13; cdr3_nt: TGTGCCAGCAGGACAGCAGGAGAGACCCAGTACTTC; cdr3_aa: CASRTAGETQYF
j_call: TRBJ2-7; clone_size: .; d_call: TRBD2; v_call: TRBV7-2; cdr3_nt: TGTGCCAGCAGCTTTCTAGCGGGGGACTACGAGCAGTACTTC; cdr3_aa: CASSFLAGDYEQYF
j_call: TRBJ2-7; clone_size: .; d_call: .; v_call: TRBV28; cdr3_nt: TGTGCCAGCAGAGTACTGGCCGGAGCCTACGAGCAGTACTTC; cdr3_aa: CASRVLAGAYEQYF
j_call: TRBJ2-5; clone_size: .; d_call: TRBD1; v_call: TRBV5-6; cdr3_nt: TGTGCCAGCAGCTTGTGGGCAGGGGGCCTGGAGACCCAGTACTTC; cdr3_aa: CASSLWAGGLETQYF
j_call: TRBJ2-3; clone_size: .; d_call: .; v_call: TRBV30; cdr3_nt: TGTGCCTGGAGTGTACAGGGAGCAGATACGCAGTATTTT; cdr3_aa: CAWSVQGADTQYF
j_call: TRBJ2-7; clone_size: .; d_call: TRBD1; v_call: TRBV6-4; cdr3_nt: TGTGCCAGCAGTTGGACAGGGTACGAGCAGTACTTC; cdr3_aa: CASSWTGYEQYF
j_call: TRBJ2-7; clone_size: .; d_call: .; v_call: TRBV7-9; cdr3_nt: TGTGCCAGCAGACCGGGACTTCTGGCCGAGCAGTACTTC; cdr3_aa: CASRPGLLAEQYF
j_call: TRBJ1-2; clone_size: .; d_call: .; v_call: TRBV6-5; cdr3_nt: TGTGCCAGCAGCCTCGGGACATCCCTCTATGGCTACACCTTC; cdr3_aa: CASSLGTSLYGYTF
j_call: TRBJ2-5; clone_size: once; d_call: .; v_call: TRBV7-2; cdr3_nt: TGTGCCAGCAGCTGGGAGGAGACCCAGTACTTC; cdr3_aa: CASSWEETQYF
j_call: TRBJ2-6; clone_size: .; d_call: .; v_call: TRBV5-1; cdr3_nt: TGCGCCAGCAGCTCACGAGGGACATCTCACTCTGGGGCCAACGTCCTGACTTTC; cdr3_aa: CASSSRGTSHSGANVLTF
j_call: TRBJ1-4; clone_size: .; d_call: .; v_call: TRBV13; cdr3_nt: TGTGCCAGCAGCTTAAGGGGAGGAGATGAAAAACTGTTTTTT; cdr3_aa: CASSLRGGDEKLFF
j_call: TRBJ2-7; clone_size: .; d_call: TRBD1; v_call: TRBV6-6; cdr3_nt: TGTGCCAGCAGTCCCCGGGACAGGGAACCCTACGAGCAGTACTTC; cdr3_aa: CASSPRDREPYEQYF
j_call: TRBJ2-1; clone_size: once; d_call: .; v_call: TRBV5-1; cdr3_nt: TGCGCCAGCAGCCTGGGGGGCCAGGCTGAGCAGTTCTTC; cdr3_aa: CASSLGGQAEQFF
j_call: TRBJ2-5; clone_size: .; d_call: .; v_call: TRBV28; cdr3_nt: TGTGCCAGCAGTCCGCGGGCCAGGAAGTGGGAGACCCAGTACTTC; cdr3_aa: CASSPRARKWETQYF
j_call: TRBJ1-1; clone_size: .; d_call: .; v_call: TRBV6-5; cdr3_nt: TGTGCCAGCAAAGACTGGATGATGAACACTGAAGCTTTCTTT; cdr3_aa: CASKDWMMNTEAFF
j_call: TRBJ2-7; clone_size: .; d_call: TRBD1; v_call: TRBV27; cdr3_nt: TGTGCCAGCAGTCAACCGGGACAGGGGCTCTACGAGCAGTACTTC; cdr3_aa: CASSQPGQGLYEQYF
j_call: TRBJ2-7; clone_size: .; d_call: TRBD1; v_call: TRBV29-1; cdr3_nt: TGCAGCGTGGGCCGGGACAGGGATCTCGAGCAGTACTTC; cdr3_aa: CSVGRDRDLEQYF
j_call: TRBJ2-7; clone_size: .; d_call: TRBD2; v_call: TRBV9; cdr3_nt: TGTGCCAGCAGCCCCCCCGGACTAGCGGGGCTATACGAGCAGTACTTC; cdr3_aa: CASSPPGLAGLYEQYF
j_call: TRBJ2-3; clone_size: .; d_call: .; v_call: TRBV6-5; cdr3_nt: TGTGCCAGCAGTTACCGACAGCAGCCCACAGATACGCAGTATTTT; cdr3_aa: CASSYRQQPTDTQYF
j_call: TRBJ1-1; clone_size: .; d_call: .; v_call: TRBV6-1; cdr3_nt: TGTGCCAGCACTCAAGGAGGCGCTGGGAGGGCTTTCTTT; cdr3_aa: CASTQGGAGRAFF
j_call: TRBJ2-5; clone_size: once; d_call: .; v_call: TRBV6-1; cdr3_nt: TGTGCCAGCGGGGGGGCGCCACAAGAGACCCAGTACTTC; cdr3_aa: CASGGAPQETQYF
j_call: TRBJ1-2; clone_size: .; d_call: .; v_call: TRBV11-3; cdr3_nt: TGTGCCAGCAGCCTGAACAGGGTGGACGGCTACACCTTC; cdr3_aa: CASSLNRVDGYTF
j_call: TRBJ1-2; clone_size: .; d_call: .; v_call: TRBV6-5; cdr3_nt: TGTGCCAGCAGTTACTCGTTAGGGGGAGAAGGCTACACCTTC; cdr3_aa: CASSYSLGGEGYTF
j_call: TRBJ1-2; clone_size: .; d_call: .; v_call: TRBV27; cdr3_nt: TGTGCCAGCAGTTTATCAGCTTTTGAGAGCTACACCTTC; cdr3_aa: CASSLSAFESYTF
j_call: TRBJ2-1; clone_size: .; d_call: TRBD2; v_call: TRBV4-1; cdr3_nt: TGCGCCAGCAGCCAAGGACGGCGGACTAGCGGAGGATCCTACAATGAGCAGTTCTTC; cdr3_aa: CASSQGRRTSGGSYNEQFF
j_call: TRBJ1-4; clone_size: .; d_call: TRBD1; v_call: TRBV28; cdr3_nt: TGTGCCAGCAGTTTGCACAGGGGGACGAATGAAAAACTGTTTTTT; cdr3_aa: CASSLHRGTNEKLFF
j_call: TRBJ2-5; clone_size: .; d_call: TRBD1; v_call: TRBV5-1; cdr3_nt: TGCGCCAGCAGCCCGGGACAGCTAGGGGAGACCCAGTACTTC; cdr3_aa: CASSPGQLGETQYF
j_call: TRBJ2-7; clone_size: .; d_call: .; v_call: TRBV7-9; cdr3_nt: TGTGCCAGCAGCTTAAATAGGGACTTAAGCTCCTACGAGCAGTACTTC; cdr3_aa: CASSLNRDLSSYEQYF
j_call: TRBJ2-7; clone_size: once; d_call: TRBD2; v_call: TRBV2; cdr3_nt: TGTGCCAGCAGTGAGGGAGGGGCTAGTAATAAGCAGTACTTC; cdr3_aa: CASSEGGASNKQYF
j_call: TRBJ1-1; clone_size: .; d_call: .; v_call: TRBV30; cdr3_nt: TGTGCCTGGAGTGTAGATAGGGAGGTCACTGAAGCTTTCTTT; cdr3_aa: CAWSVDREVTEAFF
j_call: TRBJ1-4; clone_size: .; d_call: .; v_call: TRBV15; cdr3_nt: TGTGCCACCAGCAGAGATCCCTGGGGGACATTCGGACAGGAAAAACTGTTTTTT; cdr3_aa: CATSRDPWGTFGQEKLFF
j_call: TRBJ1-2; clone_size: .; d_call: TRBD1; v_call: TRBV19; cdr3_nt: TGTGCCAGTAGTGATCCGGGACAGACGCTCTATGGCTACACCTTC; cdr3_aa: CASSDPGQTLYGYTF
j_call: TRBJ1-1; clone_size: .; d_call: .; v_call: TRBV19; cdr3_nt: TGTGCCAGTAGTATAACAGTGGGCACTGAAGCTTTCTTT; cdr3_aa: CASSITVGTEAFF
j_call: TRBJ1-3; clone_size: .; d_call: .; v_call: TRBV5-1; cdr3_nt: TGCGCCAGCAGCTTGGAGGAGAACTCTGGAAACACCATATATTTT; cdr3_aa: CASSLEENSGNTIYF
j_call: TRBJ2-5; clone_size: .; d_call: TRBD1; v_call: TRBV27; cdr3_nt: TGTGCCAGCGGTGACAGGGTGGTGAGTCCCGAAGAGACCCAGTACTTC; cdr3_aa: CASGDRVVSPEETQYF
j_call: TRBJ1-2; clone_size: once; d_call: .; v_call: TRBV27; cdr3_nt: TGTGCCAGCAGTTCCGTTCAGGGCTGGGGAGGCTACACCTTC; cdr3_aa: CASSSVQGWGGYTF
j_call: TRBJ2-7; clone_size: once; d_call: .; v_call: TRBV6-5; cdr3_nt: TGTGCCAGCAGTCGGAGTGTGTACGAGCAGTACTTC; cdr3_aa: CASSRSVYEQYF
j_call: TRBJ2-7; clone_size: .; d_call: .; v_call: TRBV5-4; cdr3_nt: TGTGCCGTATCAACTCGGGACACACCATACGAGCAGTACTTC; cdr3_aa: CAVSTRDTPYEQYF
j_call: TRBJ2-3; clone_size: .; d_call: TRBD1; v_call: TRBV5-4; cdr3_nt: TGTGCCAGCAGCTTGGCAGGACAGGGGACAGATACGCAGTATTTT; cdr3_aa: CASSLAGQGTDTQYF